Sequencing of this T cell receptor beta chain was carried out in a study of glioma-infiltrating T cells. On this clonotype: Its antigen is as yet unknown.

General study points: Only very few CDR3 sequences appeared in both tissue and blood.

The iRepertoire nested amplicon-rescue multiplex PCR amplified TCR alpha and beta CDR3s from RNA. Input was 100-400 ng of tissue mRNA or PBMC total RNA. Each CDR3 protein gets one entry after TCRdb re-called the multiplex PCR reads with MiXCR. In the table there are about 110,000 distinct CDR3 sequences, 25% of which are singletons. The sequence came from a human donor with low-grade glioma or glioblastoma, undergoing nonglioma brain surgery, or in good health (not recorded which). The source material was glioma tissue, nonneoplastic brain tissue, or PBMCs (not recorded which).

CDR3 amino acids: CASSSRTGINSPLHF. In DNA form, the CDR3 reads TGTGCCAGCAGCTCCCGAACAGGGATTAATTCACCCCTCCACTTT. V gene TRBV5-4 combines with J gene TRBJ1-6, with D possibly matching TRBD1 (6 bases). CDR1 and CDR2 from the germline V gene are SGHNT and YYREEE (reference sequence). Between the trimmed V and J ends, which lost 3 bases and 6 bases, there was a span of 13 bases. The CDR3 contains 15 residues. The variable domain in full, completed from reference TRBV5-4 and TRBJ1-6, reads ETGVTQSPTHLIKTRGQQVTLRCSSQSGHNTVSWYQQALGQGPQFIFQYYREEENGRGNFPPRFSGLQFPNYSSELNVNALELDDSALYLCASSSRTGINSPLHFGNGTRLTVT.